The 19 T cell receptor beta chains listed next were all sequenced from one sample in a study of a mutant IDH1 vaccine in newly diagnosed glioma. These receptors have no known antigen. Using immunoSEQ multiplex PCR, the repertoire was profiled, and TCRdb retains in-frame clones only, with some absent. The sample contains over 60,000 clones, 75% to 85% of which appear only once. Time point indicated: week 35, safety follow-up. Doses consisted of 300 ug of mutant IDH1 20-mer peptide each, paired with topical imiquimod. Sequences were derived from PBMCs, sampled from a glioma patient whose treatment included an IDH1 peptide vaccine. The source of these receptors is a man aged 35-49 years with glioma.

The chain carries TRBV2 and TRBJ1-2; 7 positions match TRBD1. V was clipped by 5 bases and J by 0 bases; unmatched bases: 6. The CDR3 extends over 15 amino acids. Per germline, CDR1 SNHLY and CDR2 FYNNEI. As DNA, the CDR3 is TGTGCCAGCAGTAAAGGACAGGCATCTAACTATGGCTACACCTTC. This sequence encodes CASSKGQASNYGYTF.

This clone came up a few times. The chain joins TRBV7-6 to TRBJ2-7; 8 bases fit TRBD1. Germline V gives CDR1 SGHVS, CDR2 FNYEAQ. CDR3 length: 15 residues. After removal of 1 base from V and 7 bases from J, the junction contained 9 bases not matched to a gene. CDR3 sequence reads: CASSLVWTGTGEQYF. CDR3 coding DNA: TGTGCCAGCAGCTTAGTCTGGACAGGGACGGGGGAGCAGTACTTC.

This rearrangement joins TRBV5-4 to TRBJ1-2; D is perhaps TRBD1 (5 bases). V gave up 1 base and J gave up 3 bases, with 10 bases separating them. The CDR3 extends over 14 amino acids. Germline V lookup: CDR1 SGHNT, CDR2 YYREEE (reference sequence). The CDR3 loop reads CASSLPGADYGYTF. CDR3 nucleotide sequence: TGTGCCAGCAGCTTGCCCGGGGCAGACTATGGCTACACCTTC.

The V gene is TRBV7-2, the J gene TRBJ2-1, with D hard to call. The CDR3 spans 15 residues. Germline assignment: CDR1 SGHTA and CDR2 FQGNSA. V lost 2 bases, J lost 0 bases, and 8 bases lay in between. CDR3: CASSLKSSSYNEQFF. The CDR3 nucleotides read TGTGCCAGCAGCTTAAAGAGTAGCTCCTACAATGAGCAGTTCTTC.

This clone has a single count. This sequence joins TRBV4-3 and TRBJ2-7; D gene ambiguous. CDR3 length: 13 amino acids. V dropped 3 bases and J dropped 0 bases, with 6 bases sitting between them. Looked up from germline, CDR1 is LGHNA and CDR2 is YSLEER. The DNA for the CDR3 is TGCGCCAGCAGCCAGAGAGTCTCCTACGAGCAGTACTTC. Translation: CASSQRVSYEQYF.

In DNA form, the CDR3 reads TGTGCCAGCAGCCAAGAGATGGACAGGGGCGAGACTGAAGCTTTCTTT. Its translation: CASSQEMDRGETEAFF. This rearrangement joins TRBV14 to TRBJ1-1, with 9 bases fitting TRBD1. Germline V gives CDR1 SGHDN, CDR2 FVKESK. V lost 0 bases and J lost 5; bases outside the gene matches: 7. The CDR3 length is 16 residues.

The chain carries TRBV11-1 and TRBJ2-5, with 7 bases that match TRBD1. Per germline, CDR1 SGHAT and CDR2 FQDESV (reference sequence). The CDR3 extends over 14 amino acids. Unmatched junction bases numbered 5, after V lost 5 bases and J lost 2 bases. The CDR3 protein is CASSGRDSQETQYF. The DNA of the CDR3 is TGTGCCAGCAGCGGACGGGACAGTCAAGAGACCCAGTACTTC.

The V and J genes are TRBV2 and TRBJ2-3, with a possible D match to TRBD1 (6 bases). The ends were cut back, 3 bases at V and 1 base at J, with 8 bases in the middle. The CDR3 runs 14 residues. CDR1 and CDR2 from the germline V gene are SNHLY and FYNNEI. The CDR3 DNA follows: TGTGCCAGCAGTGAGTCAGGGGGCACAGATACGCAGTATTTT. Its protein product is CASSESGGTDTQYF.

The gene calls are TRBV2 and TRBJ1-2, with 7 bases identical to TRBD1. Looked up from germline, CDR1 is SNHLY and CDR2 is FYNNEI. This CDR3 region has 17 residues. After removal of 7 bases from V and 2 bases from J, the junction contained 16 bases not matched to a gene. The CDR3 loop is CASTAGTEDLINYGYTF. The CDR3 DNA sequence: TGTGCCAGCACGGCAGGGACAGAAGATTTGATCAACTATGGCTACACCTTC.

The chain uses TRBV19 and TRBJ1-5; D call uncertain. Germline assignment: CDR1 LNHDA and CDR2 SQIVND (reference sequence). This CDR3 has 14 residues. V was trimmed by 7 bases and J by 5 bases, leaving 15 bases between them. The CDR3, as DNA: TGTGCCAGTAAGGAAGGAGCGGGTCATCAGCCCCAGCATTTT. Residues: CASKEGAGHQPQHF.

The chain combines TRBV7-9 with TRBJ1-1; 11 bases match TRBD1. The ends lost 5 bases at V and 5 bases at J; junction bases unmatched: 13. This CDR3 contains 17 residues. Germline V gene lookup returns CDR1 SEHNR and CDR2 FQNEAQ (reference sequence). CDR3: CASSRGTGGTFGTEAFF. As DNA, the CDR3 is TGTGCCAGCAGCCGTGGGACAGGGGGAACTTTCGGGACTGAAGCTTTCTTT.

The genes are TRBV19 and TRBJ1-6; 9 bases match TRBD1. Germline assignment: CDR1 LNHDA and CDR2 SQIVND (reference sequence). The CDR3 is 17 residues long. J lost 6 bases, V lost 5 bases, and 11 bases had no gene match. CDR3 DNA: TGTGCCAGTAGTCGCCAAACAGGGGGCGTGAGTAATTCACCCCTCCACTTT. Translating gives CASSRQTGGVSNSPLHF.

This chain links TRBV4-3 with TRBJ2-2; D is tentatively TRBD1 or TRBD2 (6 bases each). The CDR3 sequence is 16 residues long. CDR1 and CDR2 (germline): LGHNA, YSLEER. Trimming stripped 0 bases from V and 6 bases from J, with 14 bases between. The DNA of the CDR3 is TGCGCCAGCAGCCAAGATTGGGGGGCCCGACCCGGGGAGCTGTTTTTT. Translating it yields CASSQDWGARPGELFF.

This clone was found once. The chain links TRBV14 to TRBJ1-5; the D gene is possibly TRBD1 (6 bases). Germline V gene sequence: CDR1 SGHDN, CDR2 FVKESK. V dropped 4 bases and J dropped 4 bases, with 17 bases sitting between them. This CDR3 region has 16 residues. CDR3 region: CASSLGGLGRNQPQHF. The DNA of the CDR3 is TGTGCCAGCAGCCTTGGGGGGCTCGGGCGTAATCAGCCCCAGCATTTT.

V usage is TRBV6-5 and J usage is TRBJ2-2; 8 nucleotides match TRBD1. The CDR3 spans 15 residues. Germline CDR1 and CDR2: MNHEY and SVGAGI. The junction had 9 bases not matched to a gene; V was cut back by 6 bases and J by 6 bases. This CDR3 reads CASSSGQGPAGELFF. The DNA of the CDR3 is TGTGCCAGCAGCTCTGGACAGGGACCCGCCGGGGAGCTGTTTTTT.

The chain recombines TRBV2 with TRBJ2-7; TRBD1 matches at 7 bases. The germline V gene encodes CDR1 SNHLY and CDR2 FYNNEI. V lost 5 bases to trimming and J lost 3 bases; unmatched junction nucleotides: 4. This CDR3 spans 13 amino acids. CDR3 nucleotide sequence: TGTGCCAGCAGTCGTTGGACAGGCTACGAGCAGTACTTC. Its translation: CASSRWTGYEQYF.

This chain links TRBV5-5 with TRBJ2-4; D gene unclear. The V and J ends lost 0 bases and 5 bases respectively, with 15 bases between them. Germline loops: CDR1 SGHKS, CDR2 YYEKEE (reference sequence). The CDR3 totals 16 residues. Written as DNA, the CDR3 is TGTGCCAGCAGCTTGGCCCAATCGCGTCCGGAAAACATTCAGTACTTC. Residues: CASSLAQSRPENIQYF. Drawing the rest from reference TRBV5-5 and TRBJ2-4, the complete variable domain is DAGVTQSPTHLIKTRGQQVTLRCSPISGHKSVSWYQQVLGQGPQFIFQYYEKEERGRGNFPDRFSARQFPNYSSELNVNALLLGDSALYLCASSLAQSRPENIQYFGAGTRLSVL.

The chain combines TRBV6-5 with TRBJ1-1; D is uncertain. Per germline, CDR1 MNHEY and CDR2 SVGAGI. CDR3 length equals 11 residues. Trimming removed 5 bases at V and 14 bases at J, with 15 bases between. The CDR3 nucleotides are TGTGCCAGCAGTAAGGACGGCCGTCACTTCTTT. Amino acid sequence: CASSKDGRHFF.

The chain recombines TRBV9 with TRBJ1-1; weak D call: TRBD1 (6 bases). The CDR3 is 14 residues long. CDR1 and CDR2 from the germline V gene are SGDLS and YYNGEE. Trimming removed 3 bases at V and 8 bases at J, with 17 bases between. CDR3 protein: CASSETSSTGEAFF. The CDR3 coding sequence is TGTGCCAGCAGCGAGACATCTTCTACAGGGGAAGCTTTCTTT.